Listed below are T cell receptor beta chains from one sample, sequenced in a study of CD8+ T cells in alopecia areata. Clones were read by immunoSEQ multiplex PCR, and TCRdb kept only the in-frame ones, dropping some. Among 180,000 or so clones listed, about 48% were seen once. The sequencing used CD8+ T cells sorted from blood, collected at week 24, from a patient treated with tofacitinib. These receptor sequences come from a human donor with alopecia areata. Both conserved end residues are part of each CDR3. Some rows mark clone size as missing; the rest say once, few, many or name a class of expanded clone.

J	V	size	CDR3
TRBJ2-5	TRBV29-1	NA	CSVEVSGSQETQYF
TRBJ2-1	TRBV13	NA	CASSSISGGANEQFF
TRBJ2-1	TRBV7-6	NA	CASSLSGGVEQFF
TRBJ2-3	TRBV7-2	NA	CASSLGQLLTDTQYF
TRBJ1-5	TRBV2	NA	CASSVKGDRYQPQHF
TRBJ2-7	TRBV6-5	few	CASNPLGQPYEQYF
TRBJ2-7	TRBV29-1	NA	CSVEEGTASYEQYF
TRBJ1-2	TRBV15	NA	CATSTEGAGGGYGYTF
TRBJ1-2	TRBV7-8	medium-sized	CASSYGRGSYGYTF
TRBJ2-1	TRBV27	NA	CASSLSGRGYNEQFF
TRBJ2-1	TRBV29-1	NA	CSVPDRGRVREQFF
TRBJ1-2	TRBV4-1	few	CASSQEVGYQISKHYLF
TRBJ1-6	TRBV30	NA	CAWRDSNNSPLHF
TRBJ2-6	TRBV5-8	few	CASSQVGEGSSGANVLTF
TRBJ1-1	TRBV2	NA	CASSEGRGRMNTEAFF
TRBJ1-3	TRBV4-3	NA	CASSQDGTGDSGNTIYF
TRBJ1-2	TRBV21-1	few	CASSKEQRRVTF
TRBJ2-7	TRBV10-3	few	CAISEGGTHYEQYF
TRBJ2-3	TRBV4-3	NA	CASSEGTGIWGTDTQYF
TRBJ1-1	TRBV11-2	NA	CASSLDVWETGLNTEAFF
TRBJ2-7	TRBV30	few	CAWSVGTGTFYEQYF
TRBJ1-1	TRBV6-6	NA	CASSYAGGNTEAFF
TRBJ2-2	TRBV29-1	NA	CSVEETGRENGELFF
TRBJ1-2	TRBV5-5	few	CASSQTAGRHGYTF
TRBJ1-2	TRBV2	NA	CASIGESDGYTF
TRBJ2-7	TRBV5-6	NA	CASSLRQGLIYEQYF
TRBJ1-2	TRBV7-9	few	CASSPPTGGDGYTF
TRBJ1-2	TRBV5-1	NA	CASSSSGLSYGYTF
TRBJ1-1	TRBV27	NA	CASSFFGGMNTEAFF